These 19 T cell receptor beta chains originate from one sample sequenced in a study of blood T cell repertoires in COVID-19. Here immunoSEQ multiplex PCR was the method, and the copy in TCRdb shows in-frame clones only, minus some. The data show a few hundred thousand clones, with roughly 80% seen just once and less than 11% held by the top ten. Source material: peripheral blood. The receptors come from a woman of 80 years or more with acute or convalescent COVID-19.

CDR3: CASSPPGSTNEKLFF. The CDR3 DNA reads TGTGCCAGCAGCCCCCCAGGATCAACTAATGAAAAACTGTTTTTT. The chain joins TRBV9 to TRBJ1-4; D unresolved. CDR1 and CDR2 (germline): SGDLS, YYNGEE. This CDR3 is 15 amino acids long. Trimming cost V 4 bases and J 0 bases, with 10 bases left between them. The full variable domain, rest sourced from reference TRBV9 and TRBJ1-4, is DSGVTQTPKHLITATGQRVTLRCSPRSGDLSVYWYQQSLDQGLQFLIQYYNGEERAKGNILERFSAQQFPDLHSELNLSSLELGDSALYFCASSPPGSTNEKLFFGSGTQLSVL.

The CDR3, as DNA: TGTGCCAGCAGTCCCCTAACGGGGAGGGGAACAGATACGCAGTATTTT. Its protein is CASSPLTGRGTDTQYF. This chain uses TRBV28 with TRBJ2-3; 7 positions match TRBD2. V shed 5 bases, J shed 3 bases, and the junction held 11 bases outside the gene matches. The CDR3 is 16 amino acids. The germline CDR1 and CDR2 sequences are MDHEN and SYDVKM.

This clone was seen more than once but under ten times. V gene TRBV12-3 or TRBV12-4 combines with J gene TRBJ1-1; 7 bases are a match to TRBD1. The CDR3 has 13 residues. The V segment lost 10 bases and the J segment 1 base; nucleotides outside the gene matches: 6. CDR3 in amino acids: CAIQGQANTEAFF. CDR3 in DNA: TGTGCCATACAAGGACAGGCGAACACTGAAGCTTTCTTT.

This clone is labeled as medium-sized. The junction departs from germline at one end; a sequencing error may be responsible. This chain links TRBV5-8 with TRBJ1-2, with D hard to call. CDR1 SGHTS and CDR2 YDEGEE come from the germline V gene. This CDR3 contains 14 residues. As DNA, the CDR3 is TGTGCCAGCACCTTGGGAGGTTCTAACTATGGCTACACCTTC. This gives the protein CASTLGGSNYGYTF.

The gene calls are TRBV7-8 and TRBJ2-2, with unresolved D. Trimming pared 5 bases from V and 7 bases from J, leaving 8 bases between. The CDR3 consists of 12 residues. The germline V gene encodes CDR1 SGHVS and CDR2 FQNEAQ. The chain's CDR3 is CASSPRLGELFF. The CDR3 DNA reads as TGTGCCAGCAGCCCCCGTCTCGGGGAGCTGTTTTTT.

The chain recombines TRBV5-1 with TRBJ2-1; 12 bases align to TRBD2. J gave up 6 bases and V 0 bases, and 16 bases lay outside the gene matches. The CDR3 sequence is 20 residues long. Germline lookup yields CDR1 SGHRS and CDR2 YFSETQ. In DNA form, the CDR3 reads TGCGCCAGCAGCTTGGCCGGGTTTCTAGCGGGGGGGAGGAACCGCAATGAGCAGTTCTTC. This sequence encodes CASSLAGFLAGGRNRNEQFF. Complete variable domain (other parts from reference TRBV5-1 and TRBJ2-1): KAGVTQTPRYLIKTRGQQVTLSCSPISGHRSVSWYQQTPGQGLQFLFEYFSETQRNKGNFPGRFSGRQFSNSRSEMNVSTLELGDSALYLCASSLAGFLAGGRNRNEQFFGPGTRLTVL.

CDR3 nucleotides: TGTGCCAGCAGCGGAAACACGGACAGGCAGAACACTGAAGCTTTCTTT. Its protein product is CASSGNTDRQNTEAFF. The chain is built from TRBV3-1 (or the pseudogene TRBV3-2) and TRBJ1-1; the match to TRBD1 covers 7 bases. The germline gives CDR1 LGHDT, CDR2 YNNKEL (reference sequence). After removal of 5 bases from V and 1 base from J, the junction contained 10 bases not matched to a gene. The CDR3 is 16 amino acids.

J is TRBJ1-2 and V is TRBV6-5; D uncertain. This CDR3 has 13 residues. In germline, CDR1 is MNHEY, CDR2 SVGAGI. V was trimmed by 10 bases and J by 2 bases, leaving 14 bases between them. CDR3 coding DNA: TGTGCCACCAACAGAATCGGAAACTATGGCTACACCTTC. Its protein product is CATNRIGNYGYTF.

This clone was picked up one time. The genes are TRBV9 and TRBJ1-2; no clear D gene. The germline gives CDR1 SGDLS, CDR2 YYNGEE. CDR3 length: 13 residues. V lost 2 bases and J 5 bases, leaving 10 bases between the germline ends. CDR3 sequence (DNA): TGTGCCAGCAGCGTTCGAGGGCCATATGGCTACACCTTC. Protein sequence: CASSVRGPYGYTF.

CDR3 bases: TGTGCCAGCAGGACGACAGGTGGTCAGGGTAATGAAAAACTGTTTTTT. This translates into CASRTTGGQGNEKLFF. The chain links TRBV5-5 to TRBJ1-4; a possible D gene is TRBD1 (6 bases). The CDR3 is 16 amino acids. Trimming stripped 5 bases from V and 4 bases from J, with 18 bases between. From germline, CDR1 is SGHKS and CDR2 YYEKEE (reference sequence).

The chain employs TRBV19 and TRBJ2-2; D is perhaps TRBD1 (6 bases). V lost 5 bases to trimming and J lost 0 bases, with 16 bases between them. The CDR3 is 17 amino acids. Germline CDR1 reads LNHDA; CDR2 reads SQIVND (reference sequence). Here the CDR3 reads CASSAHSRGANTGELFF. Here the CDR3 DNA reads TGTGCCAGTAGTGCCCATTCCAGGGGCGCGAACACCGGGGAGCTGTTTTTT.

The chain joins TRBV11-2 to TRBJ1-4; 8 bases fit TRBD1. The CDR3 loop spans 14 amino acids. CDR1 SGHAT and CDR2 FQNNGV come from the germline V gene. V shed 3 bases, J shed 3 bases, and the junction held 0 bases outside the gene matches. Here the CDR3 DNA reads TGTGCCAGCAGCTTGGGACAGGCTAATGAAAAACTGTTTTTT. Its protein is CASSLGQANEKLFF.

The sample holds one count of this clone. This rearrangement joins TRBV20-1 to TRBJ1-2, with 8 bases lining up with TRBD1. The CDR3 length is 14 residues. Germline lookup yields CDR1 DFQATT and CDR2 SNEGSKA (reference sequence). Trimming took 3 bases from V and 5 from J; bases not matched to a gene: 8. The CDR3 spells CSASGQGAGYGYTF. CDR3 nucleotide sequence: TGCAGTGCTAGTGGGCAGGGGGCAGGTTATGGCTACACCTTC.

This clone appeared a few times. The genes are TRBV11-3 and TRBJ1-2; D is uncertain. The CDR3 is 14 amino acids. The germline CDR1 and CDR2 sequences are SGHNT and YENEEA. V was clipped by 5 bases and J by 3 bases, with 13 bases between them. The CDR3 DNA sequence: TGTGCCAGCAGCCTATTCGGGGTAGACTATGGCTACACCTTC. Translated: CASSLFGVDYGYTF.

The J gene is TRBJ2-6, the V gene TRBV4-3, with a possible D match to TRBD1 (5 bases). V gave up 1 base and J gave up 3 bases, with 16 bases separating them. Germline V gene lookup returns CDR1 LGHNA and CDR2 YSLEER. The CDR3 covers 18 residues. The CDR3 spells CASSQGVQGSGGANVLTF. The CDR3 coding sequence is TGCGCCAGCAGCCAAGGGGTCCAGGGTTCGGGTGGGGCCAACGTCCTGACTTTC.

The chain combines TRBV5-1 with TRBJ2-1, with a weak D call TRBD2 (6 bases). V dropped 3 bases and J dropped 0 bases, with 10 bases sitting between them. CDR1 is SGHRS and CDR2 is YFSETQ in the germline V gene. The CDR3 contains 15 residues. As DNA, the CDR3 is TGCGCCAGCAGCTGGACGGGGGTCTCCTACAATGAGCAGTTCTTC. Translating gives CASSWTGVSYNEQFF.

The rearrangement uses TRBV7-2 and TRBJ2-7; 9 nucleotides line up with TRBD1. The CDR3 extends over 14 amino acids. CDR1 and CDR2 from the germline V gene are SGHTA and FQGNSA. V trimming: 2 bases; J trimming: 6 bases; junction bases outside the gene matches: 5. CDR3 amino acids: CASSLPGTGSEQYF. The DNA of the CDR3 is TGTGCCAGCAGCTTACCCGGGACAGGGAGCGAGCAGTACTTC.

The CDR3 DNA reads TGCGCCAGCAGCTTCGGAGGCAACTATGGCTACACCTTC. Translation: CASSFGGNYGYTF. V and J are TRBV5-1 and TRBJ1-2; D is unresolved. This CDR3 is 13 amino acids long. Germline CDR1 SGHRS, CDR2 YFSETQ. With 2 bases removed from V and 2 bases from J, the gap between germline ends came to 7 bases. The variable domain in full, completed from reference TRBV5-1 and TRBJ1-2, reads KAGVTQTPRYLIKTRGQQVTLSCSPISGHRSVSWYQQTPGQGLQFLFEYFSETQRNKGNFPGRFSGRQFSNSRSEMNVSTLELGDSALYLCASSFGGNYGYTFGSGTRLTVV.

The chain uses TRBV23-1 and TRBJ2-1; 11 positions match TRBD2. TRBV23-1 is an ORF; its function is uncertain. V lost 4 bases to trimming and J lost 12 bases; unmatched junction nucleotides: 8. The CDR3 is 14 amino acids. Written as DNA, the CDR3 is TGCGCCAGCAGTCCCGGACTAGCGGGTGCATGGCAGTTCTTC. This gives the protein CASSPGLAGAWQFF.